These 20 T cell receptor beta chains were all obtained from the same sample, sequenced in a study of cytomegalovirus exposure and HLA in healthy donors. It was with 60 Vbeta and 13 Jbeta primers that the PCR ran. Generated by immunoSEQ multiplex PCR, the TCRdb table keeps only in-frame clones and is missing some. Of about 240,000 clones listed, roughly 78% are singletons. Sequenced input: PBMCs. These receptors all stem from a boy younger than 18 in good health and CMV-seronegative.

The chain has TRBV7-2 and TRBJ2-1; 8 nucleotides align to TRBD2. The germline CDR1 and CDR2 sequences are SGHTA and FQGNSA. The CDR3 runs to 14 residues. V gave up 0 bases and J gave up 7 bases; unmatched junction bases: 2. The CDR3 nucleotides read TGTGCCAGCAGCTTAGCTAGCGGGAAAAATGAGCAGTTCTTC. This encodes CASSLASGKNEQFF.

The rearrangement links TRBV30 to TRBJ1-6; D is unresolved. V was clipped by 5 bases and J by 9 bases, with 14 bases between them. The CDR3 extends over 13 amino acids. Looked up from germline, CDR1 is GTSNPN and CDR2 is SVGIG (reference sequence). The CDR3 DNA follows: TGTGCCTGGGGTCGAGGGAGTGGTTCACCCCTCCACTTT. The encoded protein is CAWGRGSGSPLHF.

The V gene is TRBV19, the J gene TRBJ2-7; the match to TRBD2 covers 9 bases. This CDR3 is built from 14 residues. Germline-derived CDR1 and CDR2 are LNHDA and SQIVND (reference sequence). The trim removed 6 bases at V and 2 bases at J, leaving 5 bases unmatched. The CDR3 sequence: CASRAGGRPYEQYF. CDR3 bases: TGTGCCAGTAGGGCGGGGGGGCGACCCTACGAGCAGTACTTC.

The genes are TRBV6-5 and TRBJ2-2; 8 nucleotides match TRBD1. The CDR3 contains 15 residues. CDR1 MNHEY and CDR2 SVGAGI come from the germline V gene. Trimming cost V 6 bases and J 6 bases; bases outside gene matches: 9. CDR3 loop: CASRSVRGQSGELFF. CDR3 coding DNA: TGTGCCAGCAGGTCGGTCAGGGGGCAGTCCGGGGAGCTGTTTTTT.

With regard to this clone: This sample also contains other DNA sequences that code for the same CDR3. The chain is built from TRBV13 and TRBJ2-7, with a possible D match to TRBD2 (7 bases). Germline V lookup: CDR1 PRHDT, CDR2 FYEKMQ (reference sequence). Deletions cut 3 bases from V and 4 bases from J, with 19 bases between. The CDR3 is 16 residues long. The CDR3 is CASSFRGREGVYEQYF. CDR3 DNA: TGTGCCAGCAGCTTTCGAGGCAGGGAGGGGGTTTACGAGCAGTACTTC.

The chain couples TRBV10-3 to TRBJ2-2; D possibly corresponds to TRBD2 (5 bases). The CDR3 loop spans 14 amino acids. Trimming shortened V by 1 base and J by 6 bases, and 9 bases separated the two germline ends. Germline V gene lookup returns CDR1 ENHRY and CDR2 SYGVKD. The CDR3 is CAISEWLAPGELFF. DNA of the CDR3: TGTGCCATCAGTGAGTGGCTAGCCCCCGGGGAGCTGTTTTTT.

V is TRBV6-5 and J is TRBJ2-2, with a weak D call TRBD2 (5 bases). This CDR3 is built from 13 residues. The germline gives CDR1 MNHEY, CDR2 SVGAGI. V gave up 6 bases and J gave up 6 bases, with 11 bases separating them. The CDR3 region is CASRTGYSGELFF. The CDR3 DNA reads TGTGCCAGCAGAACGGGGTACTCCGGGGAGCTGTTTTTT.

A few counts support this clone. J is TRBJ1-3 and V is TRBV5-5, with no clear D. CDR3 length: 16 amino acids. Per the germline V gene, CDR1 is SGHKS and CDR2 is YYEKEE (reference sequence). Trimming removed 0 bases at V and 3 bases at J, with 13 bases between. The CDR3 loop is CASSLAGESFGNTIYF. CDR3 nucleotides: TGTGCCAGCAGCTTGGCCGGGGAATCGTTTGGAAACACCATATATTTT.

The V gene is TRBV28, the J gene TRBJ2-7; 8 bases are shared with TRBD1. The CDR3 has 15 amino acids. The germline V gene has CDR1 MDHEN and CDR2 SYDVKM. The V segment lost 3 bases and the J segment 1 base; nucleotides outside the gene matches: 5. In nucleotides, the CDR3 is TGTGCCAGCAGTTTGGCAGGACAGGGTTCCTACGAGCAGTACTTC. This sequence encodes CASSLAGQGSYEQYF.

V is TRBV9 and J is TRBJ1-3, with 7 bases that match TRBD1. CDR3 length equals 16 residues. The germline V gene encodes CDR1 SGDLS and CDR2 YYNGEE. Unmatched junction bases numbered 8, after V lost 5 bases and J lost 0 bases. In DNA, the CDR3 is TGTGCCAGCAGTCAGCAGGGGGTCCGCTCTGGAAACACCATATATTTT. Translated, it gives CASSQQGVRSGNTIYF.

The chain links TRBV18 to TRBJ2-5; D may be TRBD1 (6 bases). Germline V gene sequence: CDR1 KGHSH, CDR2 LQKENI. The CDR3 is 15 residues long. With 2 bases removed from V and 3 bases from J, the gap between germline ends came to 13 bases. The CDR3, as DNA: TGTGCCAGCTCACCAGCGCTGAGGGACAAAGAGACCCAGTACTTC. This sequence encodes CASSPALRDKETQYF.

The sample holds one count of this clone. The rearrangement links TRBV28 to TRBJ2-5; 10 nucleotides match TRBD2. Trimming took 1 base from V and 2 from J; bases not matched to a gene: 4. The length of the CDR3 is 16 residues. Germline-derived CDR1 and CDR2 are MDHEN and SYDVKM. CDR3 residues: CASSLSSGSWQETQYF. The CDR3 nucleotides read TGTGCCAGCAGTTTATCTAGCGGGAGTTGGCAAGAGACCCAGTACTTC.

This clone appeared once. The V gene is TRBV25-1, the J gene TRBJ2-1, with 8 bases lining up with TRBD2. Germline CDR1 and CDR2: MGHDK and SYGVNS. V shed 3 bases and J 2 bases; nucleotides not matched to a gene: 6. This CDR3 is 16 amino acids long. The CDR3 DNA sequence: TGTGCCAGCAGTGACTTAGCGGGAACGACCTACAATGAGCAGTTCTTC. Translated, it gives CASSDLAGTTYNEQFF. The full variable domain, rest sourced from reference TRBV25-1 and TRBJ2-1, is EADIYQTPRYLVIGTGKKITLECSQTMGHDKMYWYQQDPGMELHLIHYSYGVNSTEKGDLSSESTVSRIRTEHFPLTLESARPSHTSQYLCASSDLAGTTYNEQFFGPGTRLTVL.

The CDR3 nucleotides are TGTGCCAGCAGCCCTCTTCTGCAGGGGGTTGGCTACGAGCAGTACTTC. This translates into CASSPLLQGVGYEQYF. This chain joins TRBV27 and TRBJ2-7; TRBD1 matches at 7 bases. The germline CDR1 and CDR2 sequences are MNHEY and SMNVEV (reference sequence). This CDR3 spans 16 amino acids. The junction had 14 bases not matched to a gene; V was cut back by 6 bases and J by 3 bases.

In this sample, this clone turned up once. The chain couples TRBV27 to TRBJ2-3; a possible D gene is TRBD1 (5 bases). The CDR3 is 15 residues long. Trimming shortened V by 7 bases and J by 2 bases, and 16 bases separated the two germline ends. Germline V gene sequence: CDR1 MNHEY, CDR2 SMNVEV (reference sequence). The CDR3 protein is CASTPLGVSTDTQYF. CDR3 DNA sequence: TGTGCCAGCACCCCCCTAGGGGTTTCCACAGATACGCAGTATTTT.

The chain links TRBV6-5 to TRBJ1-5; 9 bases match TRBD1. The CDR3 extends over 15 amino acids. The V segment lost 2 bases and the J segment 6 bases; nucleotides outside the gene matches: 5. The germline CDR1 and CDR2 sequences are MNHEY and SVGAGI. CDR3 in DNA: TGTGCCAGCAGTTACACACAGGGGGCTCGTCAGCCCCAGCATTTT. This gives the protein CASSYTQGARQPQHF.

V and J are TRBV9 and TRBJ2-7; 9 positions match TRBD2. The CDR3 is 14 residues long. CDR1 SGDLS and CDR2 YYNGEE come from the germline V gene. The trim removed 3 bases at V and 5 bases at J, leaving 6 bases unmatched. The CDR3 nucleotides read TGTGCCAGCAGCGCGAGCGGGGGGCCTAACGAGCAGTACTTC. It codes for CASSASGGPNEQYF. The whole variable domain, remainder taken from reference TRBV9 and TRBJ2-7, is DSGVTQTPKHLITATGQRVTLRCSPRSGDLSVYWYQQSLDQGLQFLIQYYNGEERAKGNILERFSAQQFPDLHSELNLSSLELGDSALYFCASSASGGPNEQYFGPGTRLTVT.

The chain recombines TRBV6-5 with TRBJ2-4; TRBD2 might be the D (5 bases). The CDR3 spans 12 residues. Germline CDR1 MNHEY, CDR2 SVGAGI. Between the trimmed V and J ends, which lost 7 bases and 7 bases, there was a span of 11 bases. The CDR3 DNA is TGTGCCAGCAAGGATCAGCGGAACATTCAGTACTTC. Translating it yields CASKDQRNIQYF.

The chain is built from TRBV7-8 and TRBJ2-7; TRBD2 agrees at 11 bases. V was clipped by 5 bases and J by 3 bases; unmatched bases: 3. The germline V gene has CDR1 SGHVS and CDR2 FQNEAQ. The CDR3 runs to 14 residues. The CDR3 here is CASSTGTSGYEQYF. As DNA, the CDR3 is TGTGCCAGCAGCACCGGGACTAGCGGCTACGAGCAGTACTTC.

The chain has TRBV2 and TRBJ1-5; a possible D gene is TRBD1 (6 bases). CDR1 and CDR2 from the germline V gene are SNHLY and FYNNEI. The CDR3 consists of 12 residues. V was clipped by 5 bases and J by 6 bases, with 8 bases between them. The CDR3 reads CASSLQGQPQHF. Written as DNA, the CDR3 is TGTGCCAGCAGTCTACAGGGTCAGCCCCAGCATTTT.